These T cell receptor beta chains were read from a single sample in a study of human T cells and chemical hapten exposure. TCRdb analysed the RACE reads with MiXCR anew, one entry per CDR3 protein. Counted here are more than 300,000 distinct CDR3 sequences, around 5.5% occurring once; the ten biggest clones make up approximately 8.2%. Sequencing used whole blood, obtained in connection with sensitization to the hapten diphenylcyclopropenone (DPC). The receptors derive from a woman aged 18-30 years with alopecia areata. Some clones in this sample may be carry-over from other donors' samples. Both conserved end residues are part of each CDR3. The D gene is left open where the match is weak. For some rows the clone size is stated as once, few or many, or as a class when expanded; others skip it.

d_call	clone_size	j_call	v_call	cdr3_aa	cdr3_nt
.	.	TRBJ2-7	TRBV4-2	CASSQGTEQYF	TGTGCCAGCAGCCAAGGGACCGAGCAGTACTTC
.	many	TRBJ1-4	TRBV10-3	CAISESNEVTTNEKLFF	TGTGCCATCAGTGAGTCGAATGAGGTTACAACTAATGAAAAACTGTTTTTT
TRBD1	.	TRBJ2-3	TRBV7-9	CASSSKYRGNTDTQYF	TGTGCCAGCAGCTCTAAGTACAGGGGAAACACAGATACGCAGTATTTT
.	.	TRBJ2-7	TRBV2	CASSLSSYELYF	TGTGCCAGCAGTCTATCCAGCTACGAGCTGTACTTC
TRBD1	few	TRBJ2-1	TRBV6-5	CASTPQGQGAGEQFF	TGTGCCAGCACCCCCCAGGGACAGGGGGCGGGTGAGCAGTTCTTC
.	many	TRBJ1-5	TRBV6-2/TRBV6-3	CASSSKGKQGGDSNQPQHF	TGTGCCAGCAGTTCGAAGGGAAAACAGGGAGGGGATAGCAATCAGCCCCAGCATTTT
TRBD1	many	TRBJ1-5	TRBV29-1	CSVLTGPERTNSNQPQHF	TGCAGCGTTCTGACAGGGCCTGAAAGAACTAATAGCAATCAGCCCCAGCATTTT
.	few	TRBJ1-1	TRBV6-2/TRBV6-3	CASNRASVGTEAFF	TGTGCCAGCAACCGGGCCAGCGTGGGCACTGAAGCTTTCTTT
TRBD1	.	TRBJ2-7	TRBV18	CASSPSDRGDEQYF	TGTGCCAGCTCACCCTCGGACAGGGGAGACGAGCAGTACTTC
.	few	TRBJ2-7	TRBV20-1	CSARDSTYEQYF	TGCAGTGCTCGGGACTCTACCTACGAGCAGTACTTC
TRBD1	many	TRBJ2-7	TRBV6-1	CASSEEGTGANPRYF	TGTGCCAGCAGTGAAGAGGGGACAGGGGCAAATCCCCGGTACTTC
TRBD1	.	TRBJ2-7	TRBV2	CASSDGQGREQYF	TGTGCCAGCAGTGATGGACAGGGGCGCGAGCAGTACTTC
.	.	TRBJ2-5	TRBV5-1	CASSFRGSYQETQYF	TGCGCCAGCAGCTTCAGGGGCTCCTATCAAGAGACCCAGTACTTC
.	few	TRBJ1-6	TRBV20-1	CSAREGTPPTPLHF	TGCAGTGCTAGAGAGGGGACACCGCCGACACCCCTCCACTTT
TRBD2	many	TRBJ2-3	TRBV29-1	CSVEDGSGGDTQYF	TGCAGCGTTGAAGACGGGTCGGGGGGAGATACGCAGTATTTT
.	.	TRBJ1-3	TRBV6-5	CASVGSGNTIYF	TGTGCCAGCGTCGGATCTGGAAACACCATATATTTT
TRBD1	few	TRBJ1-4	TRBV29-1	CSVGDRGVVSTNEKLFF	TGCAGCGTTGGGGACAGGGGCGTCGTTTCAACTAATGAAAAACTGTTTTTT